The 9 T cell receptor beta chains below all came from one sample that was sequenced in a study of blood T cells in healthy people across ages (dated by TCRdb to the mid-2010s). The method was 5' RACE. The sequencer listed for this sample is Illumina HiSeq 2500. The second PCR ran for about 7 to 11 cycles and used a J-beta primer mix along with a sample-barcoded 5' primer. TCRdb trimmed the raw reads at Q25, called clones with MiXCR and kept productive beta chains. CDR3 protein sequences are deduplicated, and each keeps its most common genes and DNA. The sample table contains roughly 700,000 distinct CDR3 sequences; only one count was recorded for approximately 49% of them. Of the sample, about 32% falls within the top ten clones. Sequenced material: blood. These receptor sequences come from an older woman in good health.

In its sample, this clonotype was seen many times. This chain links TRBV29-1 with TRBJ2-7; D is tentatively TRBD1 or TRBD2 (7 bases each). The CDR3 length is 13 residues. Deletions cut 1 base from V and 3 bases from J, with 10 bases between. Germline values: CDR1 SQVTM, CDR2 ANQGSEA. The CDR3 sequence: CSVEAGGDYEQYF. The CDR3 DNA is TGCAGCGTTGAAGCAGGGGGGGACTACGAGCAGTACTTC.

This clonotype occurred once. The chain recombines TRBV7-6 with TRBJ1-4; tentatively, D is TRBD1 (6 bases). This CDR3 spans 13 amino acids. The V end was cut by 5 bases, the J end by 11 bases, with 15 bases between. Germline values: CDR1 SGHVS, CDR2 FNYEAQ. The CDR3 DNA is TGTGCCAGCAGCCTATCGGGGGCAGGGAAACTGTTTTTT. Protein: CASSLSGAGKLFF.

The genes are TRBV4-2 and TRBJ1-2; 7 bases map to TRBD1. Losses at the gene ends were 4 bases for V and 3 bases for J; bases not matched to a gene: 14. Germline assignment: CDR1 LGHNA and CDR2 YNFKEQ. This CDR3 contains 17 residues. The CDR3 sequence: CASSPTTGRPRDYGYTF. CDR3 sequence (DNA): TGTGCCAGCAGCCCGACGACAGGGAGGCCCCGGGACTATGGCTACACCTTC.

The chain carries TRBV5-1 and TRBJ2-7; 9 bases agree with TRBD2. After removal of 4 bases from V and 3 bases from J, the junction contained 8 bases not matched to a gene. This CDR3 spans 15 amino acids. CDR1 and CDR2 (germline): SGHRS, YFSETQ. The CDR3 DNA is TGCGCCAGCAGCCCTAGCGGGGTGCGACTCTACGAGCAGTACTTC. It translates to CASSPSGVRLYEQYF.

There are a few counts of this clonotype. This chain connects TRBV6-2 or TRBV6-3 to TRBJ2-7; a possible D gene is TRBD2 (5 bases). CDR1 MNHEY and CDR2 SVGEGT come from the germline V gene. The CDR3 is made up of 13 amino acids. The V and J ends lost 2 bases and 5 bases respectively, with 10 bases between them. DNA of the CDR3: TGTGCCAGCAGTTACCGGGGTATCGACGAGCAGTACTTC. This translates into CASSYRGIDEQYF.

The sample holds a few counts of this clonotype. The chain has TRBV5-6 and TRBJ2-1, with D perhaps TRBD1 or TRBD2 (6 bases each). This CDR3 has 16 amino acids. Trimming left V 4 bases short and J 4 bases short, with 18 bases between. From germline, CDR1 is SGHDT and CDR2 YYEEEE. CDR3 protein: CASSRKGWGAYNEQFF. The CDR3 region has the DNA TGTGCCAGCAGCCGGAAGGGATGGGGGGCTTACAATGAGCAGTTCTTC.

V gene TRBV20-1 combines with J gene TRBJ2-1, with 9 nucleotides matching TRBD1. Per the germline V gene, CDR1 is DFQATT and CDR2 is SNEGSKA (reference sequence). The CDR3 runs 16 residues. V was clipped by 1 base and J by 4 bases; unmatched bases: 8. CDR3 protein: CSARGYSGQGYNEQFF. CDR3 bases: TGCAGTGCTAGAGGTTATTCAGGACAGGGGTACAATGAGCAGTTCTTC.

CDR3: CASSFVRTNEQFF. Written as DNA, the CDR3 is TGTGCCAGCAGCTTTGTGCGGACCAATGAGCAGTTCTTC. This chain uses TRBV5-6 with TRBJ2-1; no firm D call. Germline CDR1 is SGHDT and CDR2 is YYEEEE. Trimming removed 2 bases at V and 6 bases at J, with 9 bases between. The CDR3 is 13 amino acids. The variable domain in full, with the rest retrieved from reference TRBV5-6 and TRBJ2-1, is DAGVTQSPTHLIKTRGQQVTLRCSPKSGHDTVSWYQQALGQGPQFIFQYYEEEERQRGNFPDRFSGHQFPNYSSELNVNALLLGDSALYLCASSFVRTNEQFFGPGTRLTVL.

The chain uses TRBV10-3 and TRBJ2-7, with a possible D match to TRBD2 (6 bases). V was shortened by 7 bases and J by 7 bases, with 17 bases between the two germline ends. Germline V lookup: CDR1 ENHRY, CDR2 SYGVKD. CDR3 length: 13 amino acids. CDR3 amino acids: CAIKGTGYNEQYF. In nucleotides, the CDR3 is TGTGCCATCAAGGGGACTGGTTACAATGAGCAGTACTTC.